Following are 3 T cell receptor beta chains from one sample sequenced in a study of T-cell memory formation after mild COVID-19. TCRdb reprocessed the 5' RACE reads via MiXCR and lists one record per CDR3 protein. This sample has 45,000 to 65,000 distinct CDR3 sequences; around 9.5% occur once, and the top ten carry about 1.1%. Sequences were obtained from PBMCs or a T cell subset sorted from them (not recorded which). These receptors were collected from a man between 18 and 29 years old who had mild COVID-19 (a few samples of this study predate the infection). Cell type and time point are not known.

The sample holds a few counts of this clonotype. This chain uses TRBV14 with TRBJ2-3, with 8 bases fitting TRBD1. With 3 bases clipped from V and 2 bases from J, the junction kept 4 bases outside the gene matches. Germline CDR1 and CDR2: SGHDN and FVKESK. This CDR3 comprises 15 residues. The CDR3 reads CASSHGDRLTDTQYF. CDR3 coding DNA: TGTGCCAGCAGCCATGGGGACAGGCTCACAGATACGCAGTATTTT.

This chain joins TRBV30 and TRBJ1-1, with TRBD1 matching over 7 bases. Germline loops: CDR1 GTSNPN, CDR2 SVGIG (reference sequence). The ends lost 8 bases at V and 5 bases at J; junction bases unmatched: 14. CDR3 size: 14 residues. CDR3 residues: CASSGGGFRTEAFF. The CDR3 nucleotides are TGTGCCAGCTCAGGGGGGGGCTTCCGGACTGAAGCTTTCTTT.

V usage is TRBV7-3 and J usage is TRBJ2-3; possible D gene TRBD1, 6 bases. Germline V CDR1 and CDR2: SGHTA, FQGTGA. The CDR3 length is 16 residues. V gave up 6 bases and J gave up 2 bases, with 18 bases separating them. The CDR3 DNA reads TGTGCCAGCAGGCAGCCAGGGGCTTCCTCCACAGATACGCAGTATTTT. Its protein is CASRQPGASSTDTQYF.